The T cell receptor (beta chain) under discussion was sequenced for a study of CD8 T cells in Susac syndrome. Study observations and caveats: The study admitted that it had a relatively small number of individuals in its TCR sequencing and HLA analysis.

RNA totalling about 0.5 to 1 ug underwent reverse transcription with random hexamers. TCRdb re-analysed the immunoSEQ multiplex PCR reads in MiXCR, keeping a single row per CDR3 protein. The sample includes 95,000 to 150,000 distinct CDR3 sequences, 90% to 95% of them seen just once. Sequencing targeted TCR beta in T cells from blood (CD8+ and CD4+). Negative isolation yielded the CD8+ and CD4+ T cells, while FACS enriched the TEMRA cells. Note on this clonotype: Its antigen is as yet unknown.

Germline CDR1 reads SQVTM; CDR2 reads ANQGSEA. The CDR3 consists of 14 residues. The V end was cut by 6 bases, the J end by 4 bases, with 18 bases between. The source is a human donor in good health. The chain couples TRBV29-1 to TRBJ1-1, with a tentative D call TRBD1 (5 bases). Source material: CD4+ T cells from PBMCs. The CDR3 coding sequence is TGCAGCGTCGATGGGGCAGGGTTCTCCACTGAAGCTTTCTTT. Translation: CSVDGAGFSTEAFF.